These 22 T cell receptor beta chains were all obtained from the same sample, sequenced in a study of blood T cells in healthy people across ages. The authors ran a second PCR of about 7 to 11 cycles using a sample-barcoded 5' primer and a J-beta primer mix. TCRdb itself ran the 5' RACE reads through MiXCR, one entry per CDR3 protein. The data show about 620,000 distinct CDR3 sequences, with around 20% seen just once and around 3.4% held by the top ten. The material sequenced was blood. The origin of the receptors is an older man in good health.

The CDR3 nucleotides are TGCAGTGCTAGGGGGACAGGGCGACTGACTAGCGTTTACAATGAGCAGTTCTTC. Amino acids: CSARGTGRLTSVYNEQFF. V is TRBV20-1 and J is TRBJ2-1, with D maybe TRBD1 (9 bases). CDR1 and CDR2 (germline): DFQATT, SNEGSKA (reference sequence). Trimming took off 3 bases at V and 4 bases at J, with 25 bases between the two ends. The length of the CDR3 is 18 residues.

This chain links TRBV6-1 with TRBJ2-1; D is perhaps TRBD1 (5 bases). This CDR3 comprises 13 residues. Trimming pared 4 bases from V and 10 bases from J, leaving 14 bases between. Germline V gene data show CDR1 as MNHNS and CDR2 as SASEGT. This chain's CDR3 is CASSGGLLGEQFF. The CDR3 DNA reads TGTGCCAGCAGTGGGGGCCTACTGGGGGAGCAGTTCTTC.

The J gene is TRBJ2-5, the V gene TRBV20-1; perhaps TRBD2 as D (5 bases). Trimming stripped 4 bases from V and 4 bases from J, with 19 bases between. This CDR3 contains 15 residues. Germline V lookup: CDR1 DFQATT, CDR2 SNEGSKA (reference sequence). The CDR3 nucleotides are TGCAGTGCTAAATCGTCCACTGGGAGTAGAGAGACCCAGTACTTC. It yields the protein CSAKSSTGSRETQYF.

The chain employs TRBV6-5 and TRBJ2-3; D unresolved. In germline, CDR1 is MNHEY, CDR2 SVGAGI. There are 16 residues in the CDR3. V gave up 0 bases and J gave up 4 bases, with 14 bases separating them. CDR3 region: CASSYSYRTKPDTQYF. The CDR3 DNA follows: TGTGCCAGCAGTTACTCATACAGAACGAAGCCAGATACGCAGTATTTT.

This clonotype was found a few times. The chain joins TRBV20-1 to TRBJ2-2, with 12 bases aligning to TRBD1. The CDR3 consists of 14 residues. Germline V lookup: CDR1 DFQATT, CDR2 SNEGSKA (reference sequence). J was trimmed by 8 bases and V by 5 bases; bases with no gene match: 6. In DNA form, the CDR3 reads TGCAGTGCTGCCGGGACAGGGGGCCTGGGGGAGCTGTTTTTT. Protein: CSAAGTGGLGELFF.

The chain employs TRBV20-1 and TRBJ2-1, with TRBD2 as a possible D gene (5 bases). V was clipped by 6 bases and J by 5 bases, with 26 bases between them. The CDR3 extends over 17 amino acids. Germline V lookup: CDR1 DFQATT, CDR2 SNEGSKA (reference sequence). The CDR3 DNA is TGCAGTGCCCCAACGGCTAAGGACTTCCCTGGTAACAATGAGCAGTTCTTC. This gives the protein CSAPTAKDFPGNNEQFF.

This clonotype appeared a few times. This chain uses TRBV20-1 with TRBJ2-5, with D perhaps matching TRBD2 (5 bases). From germline, CDR1 is DFQATT and CDR2 SNEGSKA (reference sequence). The CDR3 totals 12 residues. CDR3 amino acids: CSPLGYQETQYF. CDR3 nucleotides: TGCAGCCCACTAGGTTACCAAGAGACCCAGTACTTC.

The chain uses TRBV25-1 and TRBJ2-5, with D unclear. The J call is uncertain, as TRBJ2-1 better fits the DNA end. Germline V lookup: CDR1 MGHDK, CDR2 SYGVNS. The CDR3 length is 12 residues. This CDR3 reads CASSFRVNEQFF. In DNA, the CDR3 is TGTGCCAGCAGTTTTCGGGTTAATGAGCAGTTCTTC.

This rearrangement joins TRBV29-1 to TRBJ2-5, with a possible D match to TRBD2 (6 bases). V lost 0 bases and J lost 7, with 12 bases in between. Germline-derived CDR1 and CDR2 are SQVTM and ANQGSEA. This CDR3 is 13 amino acids long. The CDR3 spells CSVEDSGGSTQYF. The CDR3 region has the DNA TGCAGCGTTGAAGATAGTGGAGGGTCGACCCAGTACTTC.

This clonotype was detected only a few times. The CDR3 protein is CSVALVQETQYF. The CDR3, as DNA: TGCAGCGTTGCGCTAGTCCAAGAGACCCAGTACTTC. This chain uses TRBV29-1 with TRBJ2-5; no firm D call. Germline-derived CDR1 and CDR2 are SQVTM and ANQGSEA. V gave up 4 bases and J gave up 1 base, with 7 bases separating them. This CDR3 is built from 12 residues.

The sample holds a few counts of this clonotype. The chain joins TRBV4-1 to TRBJ2-5; D might be TRBD2 (5 bases). CDR3 length: 14 amino acids. The ends were cut back, 1 base at V and 5 bases at J, with 11 bases in the middle. Germline-derived CDR1 and CDR2 are MGHRA and YSYEKL. For the CDR3, the DNA is TGCGCCAGCAGCCAAGTCCTCAGAGGGGAGACCCAGTACTTC. Translation: CASSQVLRGETQYF.

This clonotype was observed at least ten times. The chain links TRBV7-6 to TRBJ2-5; 13 bases are a match to TRBD2. Per germline, CDR1 SGHVS and CDR2 FNYEAQ. The CDR3 is made up of 18 amino acids. The V gene end was trimmed by 0 bases and the J gene end by 2 bases; junction bases not matched to a gene: 6. CDR3 in amino acids: CASSLAHGLAGVQETQYF. DNA of the CDR3: TGTGCCAGCAGCTTAGCCCACGGACTAGCGGGAGTACAAGAGACCCAGTACTTC.

This clonotype was counted a few times. Being one base from a much bigger clone, this may be a read error. J is TRBJ2-5 and V is TRBV29-1; D is possibly TRBD1 or TRBD2 (5 bases each). Trimming took 7 bases from V and 4 from J, leaving 16 bases between them. The CDR3 consists of 13 residues. Germline CDR1 is SQVTM and CDR2 is ANQGSEA. The CDR3 DNA reads as TGCAGCGCCCTATCCGGGGCCCGAGAGACCCAGTACTTC. It is translated as CSALSGARETQYF.

This chain connects TRBV24-1 to TRBJ1-2; D not resolved. Trimming took 2 bases from V and 8 from J, leaving 11 bases between them. The CDR3 is made up of 13 amino acids. Per germline, CDR1 KGHDR and CDR2 SFDVKD. CDR3 protein: CATSDSDPSGYTF. The CDR3 coding sequence is TGTGCCACCAGTGATTCGGATCCGTCAGGCTACACCTTC.

V usage is TRBV30 and J usage is TRBJ2-2; 8 positions agree with TRBD1. In germline, CDR1 is GTSNPN, CDR2 SVGIG (reference sequence). J lost 5 bases, V lost 4 bases, and 6 bases had no gene match. The CDR3 loop spans 14 amino acids. CDR3 sequence reads: CAWNQGAQTGELFF. CDR3 nucleotides: TGTGCCTGGAACCAGGGGGCGCAAACCGGGGAGCTGTTTTTT. Looking up the rest from reference TRBV30 and TRBJ2-2 gives the full variable domain: SQTIHQWPATLVQPVGSPLSLECTVEGTSNPNLYWYRQAAGRGLQLLFYSVGIGQISSEVPQNLSASRPQDRQFILSSKKLLLSDSGFYLCAWNQGAQTGELFFGEGSRLTVL.

This clonotype came up a few times. CDR3 region: CSAGSDRGQPQHF. The CDR3 DNA reads as TGCAGTGCTGGATCGGACAGGGGTCAGCCCCAGCATTTT. This chain uses TRBV20-1 with TRBJ1-5, with 9 bases aligning to TRBD1. The CDR3 has 13 residues. CDR1 is DFQATT and CDR2 is SNEGSKA in the germline V gene (reference sequence). V lost 5 bases and J lost 6; bases outside the gene matches: 5.

The V call is TRBV4-3, the J call TRBJ2-3; tentatively, D is TRBD2 (5 bases). The CDR3 contains 16 residues. Per germline, CDR1 LGHNA and CDR2 YSLEER. V lost 0 bases and J 2 bases, leaving 12 bases between the germline ends. The CDR3 DNA reads as TGCGCCAGCAGCCAAGATGCCTCGGGGAACACAGATACGCAGTATTTT. Translated, it gives CASSQDASGNTDTQYF.

The rearrangement joins TRBV9 to TRBJ2-3, with 8 bases matching TRBD2. With V trimmed by 0 bases and J by 1 base, 16 bases remained unmatched. This CDR3 is 20 amino acids long. Germline V gene lookup returns CDR1 SGDLS and CDR2 YYNGEE. CDR3 in DNA: TGTGCCAGCAGCGTAGGGGCCCCGGGGGGGAGGTCCAAGGGCACAGATACGCAGTATTTT. Residues: CASSVGAPGGRSKGTDTQYF.

This clonotype was counted at least ten times. The rearrangement joins TRBV15 to TRBJ1-2; D gene uncertain. The CDR3 spans 15 residues. V gave up 1 base and J gave up 3 bases, with 12 bases separating them. Germline-derived CDR1 and CDR2 are LNHNV and YYDKDF (reference sequence). CDR3 sequence reads: CATSRGTLLDYGYTF. In DNA, the CDR3 is TGTGCCACCAGCAGAGGCACGCTTTTAGACTATGGCTACACCTTC. The whole variable domain, remainder taken from reference TRBV15 and TRBJ1-2, is DAMVIQNPRYQVTQFGKPVTLSCSQTLNHNVMYWYQQKSSQAPKLLFHYYDKDFNNEADTPDNFQSRRPNTSFCFLDIRSPGLGDTAMYLCATSRGTLLDYGYTFGSGTRLTVV.

This clonotype was detected only once. CDR3 bases: TGTGCCAGCAGCTTTCTCGAGGGGCCACAGCCCCAGCATTTT. Its translation is CASSFLEGPQPQHF. The J gene is TRBJ1-5, the V gene TRBV5-5; weak D call: TRBD1 (5 bases). The CDR3 spans 14 residues. The V end was cut by 2 bases, the J end by 7 bases, with 13 bases between. Germline lookup yields CDR1 SGHKS and CDR2 YYEKEE (reference sequence).

This clonotype was seen a handful of times. The CDR3 loop is CAWSRPERTPNYGYTF. As DNA, the CDR3 is TGTGCCTGGAGCCGACCAGAACGGACACCGAACTATGGCTACACCTTC. The gene calls are TRBV30 and TRBJ1-2, with a possible D match to TRBD1 (5 bases). V lost 3 bases and J lost 2, with 19 bases in between. Germline CDR1 reads GTSNPN; CDR2 reads SVGIG (reference sequence). The CDR3 totals 16 residues.

The J gene is TRBJ2-1, the V gene TRBV5-1; D may be TRBD1 or TRBD2 (7 bases each). This CDR3 has 15 amino acids. Germline V gene lookup returns CDR1 SGHRS and CDR2 YFSETQ. Trimming stripped 3 bases from V and 7 bases from J, with 17 bases between. The CDR3 is CASSSRGGGTNEQFF. The DNA of the CDR3 is TGCGCCAGCAGCTCCAGGGGGGGCGGGACGAATGAGCAGTTCTTC.